This T cell receptor (beta chain) is drawn from a study of blood T cell repertoires in COVID-19. Overall study context: The samples span acute and convalescent COVID-19 from the United States, Italy and Spain. In each case, the material was cDNA or gDNA derived from T cells, B-cell-depleted T cells, or PBMCs.

Recruited during active infection, patients (from Seattle) were subsequently followed longitudinally. This clone came up a few times. Germline is not matched at one junction end, which may reflect a read error. At the DNA level, this CDR3 is encoded by other sequences in the same sample as well. Some clones are missing from TCRdb's copy, which holds only in-frame ones; the method was immunoSEQ multiplex PCR. This sample has 100,000 to 150,000 clones, with roughly 74% found just once. Germline CDR1 SSHAT, CDR2 FNYEAQ (reference sequence). The CDR3 has 14 amino acids. The sequence derives from a man older than 75 with COVID-19, enrolled during active disease. This chain joins TRBV7-7 and TRBJ2-3; 7 bases map to TRBD1. What was sequenced was peripheral blood. CDR3 in DNA: TGTGCTAGCAGCCTTGGACAGGGCACAGATACGCAGTATTTT. It translates to CASSLGQGTDTQYF.